These 17 T cell receptor beta chains were all obtained from the same sample, sequenced in a study of shared clonotypes between healthy human individuals. The table came from immunoSEQ multiplex PCR; TCRdb's copy has only in-frame clones and leaves some out. Of 2 million to 2.5 million clones in the sample, approximately 94% were seen once. Sequencing input: naive CD4+ T cells sorted from blood. Regarding subset: CD45RA+ positively selected. These receptors came from a man between 18 and 29 years old in good health.

The chain combines TRBV9 with TRBJ1-2, with 7 bases that match TRBD1. CDR3 size: 13 residues. The J segment lost 6 bases and the V segment lost 8 bases, leaving 10 bases of the junction unmatched. Germline values: CDR1 SGDLS, CDR2 YYNGEE. CDR3 in amino acids: CASRTGEFDGYTF. CDR3 nucleotides: TGTGCCAGTCGCACAGGGGAATTTGATGGCTACACCTTC.

V gene TRBV13 combines with J gene TRBJ2-1, with D perhaps assigned TRBD1 or TRBD2 (5 bases each). Germline V CDR1 and CDR2: PRHDT, FYEKMQ (reference sequence). V was clipped by 5 bases and J by 7 bases, with 24 bases between them. This CDR3 is 17 amino acids long. The CDR3 bases are TGTGCCAGCAGCCAGCCCGAAAGGGCGAGGGGTAGGAATGAGCAGTTCTTC. Translated, it gives CASSQPERARGRNEQFF.

The chain has TRBV28 and TRBJ1-2; TRBD1 is a possible D gene (5 bases). Germline V gene sequence: CDR1 MDHEN, CDR2 SYDVKM. CDR3 length: 13 amino acids. The V end lost 1 base, the J end lost 8 bases, and 11 bases lay between the germline ends. CDR3 sequence: CASSLLGEWGYTF. CDR3 nucleotide sequence: TGTGCCAGCAGTTTATTGGGGGAGTGGGGCTACACCTTC.

This clone appeared once. The chain combines TRBV2 with TRBJ1-5; D gene ambiguous. V lost 6 bases, J lost 4 bases, and 10 bases lay in between. Germline V gene data show CDR1 as SNHLY and CDR2 as FYNNEI. This CDR3 is 13 amino acids long. The CDR3 coding sequence is TGTGCCAGCAGGGGTCAGCCTAATCAGCCCCAGCATTTT. Amino acid sequence: CASRGQPNQPQHF.

This sequence joins TRBV11-2 and TRBJ1-3; D gene unclear. The germline V and J ends were trimmed by 1 base and 2 bases, with 9 bases remaining between them. The CDR3 runs to 15 residues. Germline V gives CDR1 SGHAT, CDR2 FQNNGV. The CDR3 nucleotides are TGTGCCAGCAGCTTAGCTCGGGGAGCTGGAAACACCATATATTTT. Translation gives CASSLARGAGNTIYF.

This chain connects TRBV7-9 to TRBJ2-5; TRBD2 might be the D (5 bases). Trimming stripped 4 bases from V and 5 bases from J, with 8 bases between. CDR1 and CDR2 from the germline V gene are SEHNR and FQNEAQ (reference sequence). The CDR3 is made up of 12 amino acids. The CDR3 loop reads CASSSGLETQYF. The DNA for the CDR3 is TGTGCCAGCAGCTCCGGACTGGAGACCCAGTACTTC.

This chain joins TRBV10-3 and TRBJ2-7, with D perhaps TRBD2 (6 bases). CDR3 length: 12 amino acids. V was shortened by 8 bases and J by 5 bases, with 13 bases between the two germline ends. Germline V lookup: CDR1 ENHRY, CDR2 SYGVKD. The CDR3 sequence is CAIDAGLNEQYF. The CDR3 nucleotides are TGTGCCATCGATGCGGGGCTCAACGAGCAGTACTTC.

The J gene is TRBJ2-1, the V gene TRBV30; 12 bases align to TRBD2. The CDR3 spans 12 residues. V shed 0 bases and J 14 bases; nucleotides not matched to a gene: 2. Germline V gives CDR1 GTSNPN, CDR2 SVGIG (reference sequence). The CDR3 DNA reads as TGTGCCTGGAGTGTACGACTAGCGGGGGAGTTCTTC. It encodes CAWSVRLAGEFF. The full variable domain, completed using reference TRBV30 and TRBJ2-1, is SQTIHQWPATLVQPVGSPLSLECTVEGTSNPNLYWYRQAAGRGLQLLFYSVGIGQISSEVPQNLSASRPQDRQFILSSKKLLLSDSGFYLCAWSVRLAGEFFGPGTRLTVL.

The chain couples TRBV20-1 to TRBJ1-2; D is unclear. Looked up from germline, CDR1 is DFQATT and CDR2 is SNEGSKA (reference sequence). CDR3 length: 11 residues. CDR3 protein: CGALGNYGYTF. The CDR3 region has the DNA TGCGGAGCCCTGGGTAACTATGGCTACACCTTC.

V gene TRBV6-6 combines with J gene TRBJ2-6; D perhaps matches TRBD2 (5 bases). The CDR3 totals 15 residues. The V end was cut by 0 bases, the J end by 2 bases, with 5 bases between. The germline gives CDR1 MNHNY, CDR2 SVGAGI (reference sequence). CDR3 in amino acids: CASSYSGTGANVLTF. The CDR3 DNA is TGTGCCAGCAGTTACTCCGGGACTGGGGCCAACGTCCTGACTTTC.

The J gene is TRBJ1-3, the V gene TRBV7-2, with D tentatively TRBD1 (5 bases). Trimming left V 0 bases short and J 2 bases short, with 11 bases between. The CDR3 is 16 amino acids. From germline, CDR1 is SGHTA and CDR2 FQGNSA. CDR3: CASSLASGSPGNTIYF. The CDR3 coding sequence is TGTGCCAGCAGCTTAGCGTCAGGGTCCCCTGGAAACACCATATATTTT.

J is TRBJ1-4 and V is TRBV6-1; no clear D. V lost 0 bases, J lost 7 bases, and 15 bases lay in between. CDR3 length: 16 amino acids. Germline V gene lookup returns CDR1 MNHNS and CDR2 SASEGT. CDR3 in DNA: TGTGCCAGCAGTGAAGCGCGCATTCCCCGGCTTGAAAAACTGTTTTTT. Its protein is CASSEARIPRLEKLFF.

The CDR3 sequence is CASSYSIGTSKAFF. Written as DNA, the CDR3 is TGTGCCAGCAGTTACTCGATAGGGACTTCCAAAGCTTTCTTT. This chain links TRBV6-6 with TRBJ1-1; TRBD1 is a possible D gene (5 bases). This CDR3 is built from 14 residues. CDR1 is MNHNY, CDR2 SVGAGI, per germline (reference sequence). V dropped 0 bases and J dropped 9 bases, with 14 bases sitting between them.

V gene TRBV7-3 combines with J gene TRBJ2-2; the D gene is possibly TRBD2 (5 bases). In germline, CDR1 is SGHTA, CDR2 FQGTGA. With 0 bases removed from V and 1 base from J, the gap between germline ends came to 9 bases. This CDR3 spans 16 amino acids. The CDR3 spells CASSLTAGQNTGELFF. DNA for the CDR3: TGTGCCAGCAGCTTAACGGCGGGTCAGAACACCGGGGAGCTGTTTTTT.

This clone was counted a single time. The chain joins TRBV6-1 to TRBJ1-2, with D possibly being TRBD1 (6 bases). This CDR3 is built from 15 residues. V lost 7 bases and J 0 bases, leaving 15 bases between the germline ends. The V gene's germline CDR1 is MNHNS and CDR2 SASEGT. The chain's CDR3 is CASKETGAPNYGYTF. CDR3 sequence (DNA): TGTGCCAGCAAGGAGACAGGCGCTCCTAACTATGGCTACACCTTC.

The sample holds one count of this clone. The genes are TRBV2 and TRBJ2-6, with D maybe TRBD1 (5 bases). Trimming took 6 bases from V and 0 from J, leaving 9 bases between them. Germline V gives CDR1 SNHLY, CDR2 FYNNEI. CDR3 length equals 15 residues. The DNA of the CDR3 is TGTGCCAGCAGCCTAACAGGCTCTGGGGCCAACGTCCTGACTTTC. Its protein product is CASSLTGSGANVLTF. Full variable domain (rest looked up from reference TRBV2 and TRBJ2-6): EPEVTQTPSHQVTQMGQEVILRCVPISNHLYFYWYRQILGQKVEFLVSFYNNEISEKSEIFDDQFSVERPDGSNFTLKIRSTKLEDSAMYFCASSLTGSGANVLTFGAGSRLTVL.

V gene TRBV7-9 combines with J gene TRBJ2-3, with D uncertain. V lost 5 bases and J 5 bases, leaving 8 bases between the germline ends. The CDR3 loop spans 12 amino acids. CDR1 and CDR2 from the germline V gene are SEHNR and FQNEAQ (reference sequence). DNA for the CDR3: TGTGCCAGCAGCCTAGAAGTAGATACGCAGTATTTT. Translated: CASSLEVDTQYF. Based on the CDR3 plus reference TRBV7-9 and TRBJ2-3, the full variable domain is DTGVSQNPRHKITKRGQNVTFRCDPISEHNRLYWYRQTLGQGPEFLTYFQNEAQLEKSRLLSDRFSAERPKGSFSTLEIQRTEQGDSAMYLCASSLEVDTQYFGPGTRLTVL.